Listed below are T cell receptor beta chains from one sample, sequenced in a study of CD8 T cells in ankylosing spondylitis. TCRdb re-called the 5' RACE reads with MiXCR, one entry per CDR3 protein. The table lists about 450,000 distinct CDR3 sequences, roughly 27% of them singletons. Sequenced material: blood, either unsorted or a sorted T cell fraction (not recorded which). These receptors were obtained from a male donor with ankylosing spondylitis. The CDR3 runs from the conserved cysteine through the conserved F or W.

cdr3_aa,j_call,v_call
CASSYQGINEQFF,TRBJ2-1,TRBV5-1
CASSPLAGQLQETQYF,TRBJ2-5,TRBV18
CASGPGVTDTQYF,TRBJ2-3,TRBV12-5
CAWEGQGLSPLHF,TRBJ1-6,TRBV30
CASSVLSGRAGTGELFF,TRBJ2-2,TRBV9
CASSPGVPAGAREQYF,TRBJ2-7,TRBV5-6
CATSDPLQGNEQFF,TRBJ2-1,TRBV24-1
CASRALLNTEAFF,TRBJ1-1,TRBV6-6
CASSLSRVNEQFF,TRBJ2-1,TRBV27
CASSPFLGVNTEAFF,TRBJ1-1,TRBV14
CASSPDTEQYF,TRBJ2-7,TRBV12-3/TRBV12-4
CSATGLAGVSEQFF,TRBJ2-1,TRBV20-1
CASSLISRGLASEETQYF,TRBJ2-5,TRBV7-6
CAISERAEGTDTQYF,TRBJ2-3,TRBV10-3
CATSRVGPGLAGKETQYF,TRBJ2-5,TRBV15
CASSLQGGTSYEQYF,TRBJ2-7,TRBV7-2
CASKVRNLLQQYF,TRBJ2-7,TRBV2
CSVLRRTDLDEQFF,TRBJ2-1,TRBV29-1
CASRRDRGTDTQYF,TRBJ2-3,TRBV6-1
CASSFDSPYNEQFF,TRBJ2-1,TRBV12-3/TRBV12-4
CASSQTGPGGNTIYF,TRBJ1-3,TRBV2
CSVVKGGVPDTQYF,TRBJ2-3,TRBV29-1
CSDRANTHEQFF,TRBJ2-1,TRBV29-1
CASSRPGGRDEQFF,TRBJ2-1,TRBV3-1
CSVLLEGRQGEDHKAFF,TRBJ1-1,TRBV29-1
CASSEQGVGNEQFF,TRBJ2-1,TRBV5-1
CASSEEGLYNEQFF,TRBJ2-1,TRBV6-1
CSARDGGGAASYNEQFF,TRBJ2-1,TRBV20-1
CASSHARGSTNEKLFF,TRBJ1-4,TRBV4-2
CASSLDQSPLHF,TRBJ1-6,TRBV18
CATRRAGEPYEQYF,TRBJ2-7,TRBV19
CATSESGRNSNQPQHF,TRBJ1-5,TRBV24-1
CASTLKVPYNEQFF,TRBJ2-1,TRBV12-3/TRBV12-4